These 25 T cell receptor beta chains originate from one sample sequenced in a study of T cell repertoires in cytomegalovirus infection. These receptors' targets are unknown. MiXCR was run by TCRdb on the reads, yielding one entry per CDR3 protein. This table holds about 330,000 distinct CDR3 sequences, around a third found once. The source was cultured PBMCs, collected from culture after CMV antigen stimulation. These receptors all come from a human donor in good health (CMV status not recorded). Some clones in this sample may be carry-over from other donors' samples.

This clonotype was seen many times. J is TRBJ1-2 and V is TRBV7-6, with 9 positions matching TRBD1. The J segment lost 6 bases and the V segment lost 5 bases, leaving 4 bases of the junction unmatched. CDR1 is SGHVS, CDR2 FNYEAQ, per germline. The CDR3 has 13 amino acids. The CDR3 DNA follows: TGTGCCAGCAGCGAGGACAGGGGAAATGGCTACACCTTC. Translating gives CASSEDRGNGYTF. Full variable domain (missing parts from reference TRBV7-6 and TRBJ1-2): GAGVSQSPRYKVTKRGQDVALRCDPISGHVSLYWYRQALGQGPEFLTYFNYEAQQDKSGLPNDRFSAERPEGSISTLTIQRTEQRDSAMYRCASSEDRGNGYTFGSGTRLTVV.

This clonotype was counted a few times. The CDR3 DNA reads as TGTGCCAGCAGCTCAAAGGACAGCAATGAGCAGTTCTTC. Protein sequence: CASSSKDSNEQFF. The chain employs TRBV5-4 and TRBJ2-1, with a weak D call TRBD1 (6 bases). CDR1 and CDR2 (germline): SGHNT, YYREEE (reference sequence). CDR3 length: 13 amino acids. Trimming took 3 bases from V and 6 from J, leaving 10 bases between them.

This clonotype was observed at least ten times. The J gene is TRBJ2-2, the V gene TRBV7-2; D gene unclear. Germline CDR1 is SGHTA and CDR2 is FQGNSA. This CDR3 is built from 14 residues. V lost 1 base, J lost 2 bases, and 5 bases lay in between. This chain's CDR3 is CASSLVSNTGELFF. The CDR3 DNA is TGTGCCAGCAGCTTAGTAAGCAACACCGGGGAGCTGTTTTTT.

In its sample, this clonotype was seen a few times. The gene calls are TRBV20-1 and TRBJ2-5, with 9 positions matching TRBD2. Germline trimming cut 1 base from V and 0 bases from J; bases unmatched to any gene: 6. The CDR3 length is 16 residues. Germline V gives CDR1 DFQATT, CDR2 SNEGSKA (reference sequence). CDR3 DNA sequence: TGCAGTGCTAGAGCAATTAGCGGGAGCTACCAAGAGACCCAGTACTTC. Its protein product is CSARAISGSYQETQYF.

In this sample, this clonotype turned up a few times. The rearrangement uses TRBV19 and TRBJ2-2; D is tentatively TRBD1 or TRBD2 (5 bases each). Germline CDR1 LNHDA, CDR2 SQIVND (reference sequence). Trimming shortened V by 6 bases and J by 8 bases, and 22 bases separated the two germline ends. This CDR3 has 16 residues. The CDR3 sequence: CASRTQKGTRFGELFF. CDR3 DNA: TGTGCCAGTAGGACCCAGAAGGGGACCAGGTTTGGGGAGCTGTTTTTT.

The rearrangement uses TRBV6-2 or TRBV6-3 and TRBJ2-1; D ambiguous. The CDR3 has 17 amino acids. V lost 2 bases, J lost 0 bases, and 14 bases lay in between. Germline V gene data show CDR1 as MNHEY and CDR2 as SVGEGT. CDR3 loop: CASSYQAHRYSYNEQFF. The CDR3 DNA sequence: TGTGCCAGCAGTTACCAGGCCCACCGATACTCCTACAATGAGCAGTTCTTC.

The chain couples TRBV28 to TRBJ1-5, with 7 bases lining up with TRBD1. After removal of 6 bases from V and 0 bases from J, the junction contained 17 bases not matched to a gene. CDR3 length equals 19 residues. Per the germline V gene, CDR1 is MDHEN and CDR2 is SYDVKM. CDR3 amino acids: CASSPGRQGRTDSNQPQHF. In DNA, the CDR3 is TGTGCCAGCAGCCCAGGTAGACAGGGCCGTACCGATAGCAATCAGCCCCAGCATTTT.

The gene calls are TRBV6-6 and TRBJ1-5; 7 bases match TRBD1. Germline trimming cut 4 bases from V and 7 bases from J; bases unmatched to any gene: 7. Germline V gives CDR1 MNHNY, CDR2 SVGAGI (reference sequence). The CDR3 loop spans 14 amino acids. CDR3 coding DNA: TGTGCCAGCAGTTCACAGGGGCGGGGGCAGCCCCAGCATTTT. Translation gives CASSSQGRGQPQHF.

The CDR3 sequence is CASSVSVSDTQYF. The CDR3 DNA reads as TGTGCCAGTAGTGTTAGCGTGTCAGATACGCAGTATTTT. The chain joins TRBV19 to TRBJ2-3; D is possibly TRBD2 (5 bases). Germline V gene sequence: CDR1 LNHDA, CDR2 SQIVND (reference sequence). CDR3 size: 13 residues. V was cut by 5 bases and J by 4 bases, with 10 bases left in between.

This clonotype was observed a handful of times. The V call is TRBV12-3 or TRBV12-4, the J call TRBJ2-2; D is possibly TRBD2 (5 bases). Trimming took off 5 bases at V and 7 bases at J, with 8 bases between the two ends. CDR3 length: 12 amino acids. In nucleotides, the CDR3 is TGTGCCAGCAGTCCTAGCAACGGGGAGCTGTTTTTT. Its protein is CASSPSNGELFF.

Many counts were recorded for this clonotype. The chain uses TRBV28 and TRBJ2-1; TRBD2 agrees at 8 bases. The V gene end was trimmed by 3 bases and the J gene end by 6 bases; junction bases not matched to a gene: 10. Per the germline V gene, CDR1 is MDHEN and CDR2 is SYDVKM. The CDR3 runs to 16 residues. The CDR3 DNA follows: TGTGCCAGCAGTTTTGATCGGGGGGGATGGAGCAATGAGCAGTTCTTC. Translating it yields CASSFDRGGWSNEQFF.

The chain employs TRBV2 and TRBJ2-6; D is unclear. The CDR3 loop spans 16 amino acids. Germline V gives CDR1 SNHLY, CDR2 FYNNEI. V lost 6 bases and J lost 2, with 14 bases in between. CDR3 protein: CASRVGLSPGANVLTF. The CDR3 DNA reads TGTGCCAGCAGGGTTGGTCTCTCCCCTGGGGCCAACGTCCTGACTTTC. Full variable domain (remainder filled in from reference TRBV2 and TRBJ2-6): EPEVTQTPSHQVTQMGQEVILRCVPISNHLYFYWYRQILGQKVEFLVSFYNNEISEKSEIFDDQFSVERPDGSNFTLKIRSTKLEDSAMYFCASRVGLSPGANVLTFGAGSRLTVL.

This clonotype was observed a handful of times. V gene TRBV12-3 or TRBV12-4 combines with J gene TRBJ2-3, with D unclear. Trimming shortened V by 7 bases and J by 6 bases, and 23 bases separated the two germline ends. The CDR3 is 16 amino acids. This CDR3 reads CASTQSGRADGDTQYF. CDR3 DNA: TGTGCCAGCACCCAATCCGGAAGGGCCGACGGGGATACGCAGTATTTT.

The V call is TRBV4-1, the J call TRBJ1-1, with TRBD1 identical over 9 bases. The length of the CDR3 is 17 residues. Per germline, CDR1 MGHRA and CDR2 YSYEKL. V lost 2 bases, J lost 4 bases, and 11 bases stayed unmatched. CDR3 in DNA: TGCGCCAGCAGCCAACCCGACAGGGGGGGCTTAGGCACTGAAGCTTTCTTT. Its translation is CASSQPDRGGLGTEAFF.

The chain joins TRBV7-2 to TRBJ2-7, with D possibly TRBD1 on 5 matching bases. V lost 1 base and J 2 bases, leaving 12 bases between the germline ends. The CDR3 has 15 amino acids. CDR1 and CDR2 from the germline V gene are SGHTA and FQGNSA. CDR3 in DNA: TGTGCCAGCAGCTTAGTGAGCCAGGGCGCCTACGAGCAGTACTTC. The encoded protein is CASSLVSQGAYEQYF.

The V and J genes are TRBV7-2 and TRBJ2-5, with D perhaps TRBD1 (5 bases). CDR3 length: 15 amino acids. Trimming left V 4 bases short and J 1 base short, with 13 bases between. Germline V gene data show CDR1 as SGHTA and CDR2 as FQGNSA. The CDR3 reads CASSSSTESQETQYF. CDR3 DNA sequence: TGTGCCAGCAGCTCCTCGACAGAAAGCCAAGAGACCCAGTACTTC. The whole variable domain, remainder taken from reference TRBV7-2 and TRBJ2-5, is GAGVSQSPSNKVTEKGKDVELRCDPISGHTALYWYRQSLGQGLEFLIYFQGNSAPDKSGLPSDRFSAERTGGSVSTLTIQRTQQEDSAVYLCASSSSTESQETQYFGPGTRLLVL.

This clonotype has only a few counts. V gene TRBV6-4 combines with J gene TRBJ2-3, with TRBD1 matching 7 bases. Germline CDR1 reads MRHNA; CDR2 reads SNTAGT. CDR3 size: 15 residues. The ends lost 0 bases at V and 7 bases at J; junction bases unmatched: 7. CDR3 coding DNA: TGTGCCAGCAGTGACTCGCGAGGGGGCGTGAATACGCAGTATTTT. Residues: CASSDSRGGVNTQYF.

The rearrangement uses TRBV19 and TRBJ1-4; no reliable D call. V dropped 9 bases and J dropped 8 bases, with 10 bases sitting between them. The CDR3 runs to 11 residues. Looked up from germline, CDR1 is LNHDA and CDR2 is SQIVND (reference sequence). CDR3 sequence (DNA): TGTGCCAGCACCGCGAGGGAAAAACTGTTTTTT. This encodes CASTAREKLFF.

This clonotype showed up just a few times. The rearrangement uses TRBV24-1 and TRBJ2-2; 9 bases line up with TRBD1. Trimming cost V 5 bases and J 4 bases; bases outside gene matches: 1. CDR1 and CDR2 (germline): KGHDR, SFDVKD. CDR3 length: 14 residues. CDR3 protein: CATSVTGGTGELFF. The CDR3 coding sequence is TGTGCCACCAGTGTGACAGGGGGCACCGGGGAGCTGTTTTTT.

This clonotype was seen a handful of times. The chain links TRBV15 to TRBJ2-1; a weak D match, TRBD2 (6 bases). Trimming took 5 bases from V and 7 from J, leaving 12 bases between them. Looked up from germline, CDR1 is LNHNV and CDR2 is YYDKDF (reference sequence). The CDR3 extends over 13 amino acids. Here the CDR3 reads CATSHSGRNEQFF. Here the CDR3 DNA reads TGTGCCACCAGCCATAGCGGCCGTAATGAGCAGTTCTTC. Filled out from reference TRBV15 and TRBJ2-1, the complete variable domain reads DAMVIQNPRYQVTQFGKPVTLSCSQTLNHNVMYWYQQKSSQAPKLLFHYYDKDFNNEADTPDNFQSRRPNTSFCFLDIRSPGLGDTAMYLCATSHSGRNEQFFGPGTRLTVL.

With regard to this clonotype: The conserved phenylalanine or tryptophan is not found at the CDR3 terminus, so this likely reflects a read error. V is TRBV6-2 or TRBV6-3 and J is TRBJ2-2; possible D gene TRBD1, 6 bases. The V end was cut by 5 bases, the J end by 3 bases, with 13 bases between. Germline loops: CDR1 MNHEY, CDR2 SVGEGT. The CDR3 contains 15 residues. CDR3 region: CASSSTGIDTGELFL. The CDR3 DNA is TGTGCCAGCAGTAGTACAGGGATTGACACCGGGGAGCTGTTTCTT.

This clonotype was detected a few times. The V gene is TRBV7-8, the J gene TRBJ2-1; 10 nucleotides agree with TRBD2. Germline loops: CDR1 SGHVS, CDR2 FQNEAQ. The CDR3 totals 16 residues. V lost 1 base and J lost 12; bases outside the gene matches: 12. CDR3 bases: TGTGCCAGCAGCTTAGTGCCCGGTAGCGGGAGGAGGCGGCAGTTCTTC. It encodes CASSLVPGSGRRRQFF.

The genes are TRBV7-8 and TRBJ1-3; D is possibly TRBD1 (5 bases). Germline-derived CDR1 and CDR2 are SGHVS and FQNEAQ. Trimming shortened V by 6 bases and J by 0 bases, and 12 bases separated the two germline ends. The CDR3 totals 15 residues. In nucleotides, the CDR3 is TGTGCCAGCAGACAAGGGGTTAGCTCTGGAAACACCATATATTTT. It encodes CASRQGVSSGNTIYF.

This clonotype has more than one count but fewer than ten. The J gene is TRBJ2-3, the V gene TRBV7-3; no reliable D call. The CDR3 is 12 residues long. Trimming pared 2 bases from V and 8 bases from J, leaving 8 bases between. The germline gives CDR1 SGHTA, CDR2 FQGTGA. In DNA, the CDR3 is TGTGCCAGCAGCTTAGCCGACCGTACGCAGTATTTT. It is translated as CASSLADRTQYF.

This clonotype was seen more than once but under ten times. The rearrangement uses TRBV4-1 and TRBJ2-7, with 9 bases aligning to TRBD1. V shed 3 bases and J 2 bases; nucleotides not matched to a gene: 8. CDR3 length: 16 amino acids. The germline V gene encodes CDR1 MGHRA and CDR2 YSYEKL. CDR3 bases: TGCGCCAGCAGCCAGACTGCCGGGACAGGGACCTACGAGCAGTACTTC. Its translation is CASSQTAGTGTYEQYF.